What follows are 32 T cell receptor beta chains derived from one specimen sequenced in a study of cytomegalovirus exposure and HLA in healthy donors (dated by TCRdb to about 2017). The library was generated by the immunoSEQ multiplex PCR assay. For the multiplex PCR, a mixture combining 60 forward primers for TCR Vbeta segments and 13 reverse primers for TCR Jbeta segments was used. TCRdb mirrors the immuneACCESS table, restricted to in-frame sequences. Some clones are absent from its copies; in checked studies, under half trace to an unresolved V gene, and the reason for the others is unknown. This sample comprises 100,000 to 150,000 clones, 55% to 75% of them detected only once. Less than 5% of the sample lies in the top ten. Input material: PBMCs. The receptor set was obtained from a man aged 25 to 40 in good health and CMV-seronegative.

This rearrangement joins TRBV6-1 to TRBJ2-5; possible D gene TRBD2, 5 bases. Germline V lookup: CDR1 MNHNS, CDR2 SASEGT. This CDR3 comprises 12 residues. V dropped 1 base and J dropped 7 bases, with 7 bases sitting between them. The CDR3 loop is CASSEGGGTQYF. CDR3 nucleotide sequence: TGTGCCAGCAGTGAAGGCGGAGGGACCCAGTACTTC.

The chain carries TRBV19 and TRBJ1-2; D may be TRBD1 (6 bases). This CDR3 has 16 amino acids. V lost 10 bases and J 1 base, leaving 22 bases between the germline ends. CDR1 and CDR2 from the germline V gene are LNHDA and SQIVND (reference sequence). The CDR3 DNA reads TGTGCCACCTTTGGGCCTTTACAGGGTTTTAACTATGGCTACACCTTC. Translation: CATFGPLQGFNYGYTF.

The chain combines TRBV18 with TRBJ1-1, with 7 bases lining up with TRBD1. V dropped 4 bases and J dropped 1; count of bases not matched to a gene: 12. In germline, CDR1 is KGHSH, CDR2 LQKENI. This CDR3 spans 17 amino acids. This CDR3 reads CASSHGGTVRPNTEAFF. The DNA of the CDR3 is TGTGCCAGCTCACATGGGGGGACAGTCCGCCCGAACACTGAAGCTTTCTTT.

The V call is TRBV4-3, the J call TRBJ2-7; weak D call: TRBD2 (5 bases). Trimming left V 4 bases short and J 3 bases short, with 16 bases between. The CDR3 runs 15 residues. Germline lookup yields CDR1 LGHNA and CDR2 YSLEER. CDR3 sequence reads: CASSLTAALNYEQYF. Here the CDR3 DNA reads TGCGCCAGCAGCCTTACAGCGGCACTCAACTACGAGCAGTACTTC.

The rearrangement uses TRBV6-5 and TRBJ1-2; 12 bases are a match to TRBD1. The J segment lost 2 bases and the V segment lost 7 bases, leaving 5 bases of the junction unmatched. This CDR3 is 15 amino acids long. Germline assignment: CDR1 MNHEY and CDR2 SVGAGI. DNA for the CDR3: TGTGCCAGCATCGGGACAGGGGGCCCAAACTATGGCTACACCTTC. Translating it yields CASIGTGGPNYGYTF.

In this sample, this clone turned up once. The J gene is TRBJ1-2, the V gene TRBV28; TRBD1 matches at 9 bases. CDR3 length equals 14 residues. The V segment lost 5 bases and the J segment 7 bases; nucleotides outside the gene matches: 8. In germline, CDR1 is MDHEN, CDR2 SYDVKM. CDR3 sequence: CASSTEETGGGYTF. CDR3 DNA sequence: TGTGCCAGCAGTACGGAAGAGACAGGGGGTGGCTACACCTTC.

This clone was counted only a few times. Additional DNA sequences in this sample encode the identical CDR3. V and J are TRBV9 and TRBJ2-3; TRBD2 matches at 8 bases. The CDR3 is made up of 16 amino acids. Unmatched junction bases numbered 4, after V lost 1 base and J lost 0 bases. CDR1 SGDLS and CDR2 YYNGEE come from the germline V gene. CDR3 sequence: CASSVNIAGSTDTQYF. CDR3 DNA: TGTGCCAGCAGCGTAAATATAGCGGGAAGCACAGATACGCAGTATTTT.

CDR3 DNA: TGTGCCAGCAGTGAAGGGGCCATTGGGTCAGGGCTGTTTTTT. This sequence encodes CASSEGAIGSGLFF. The chain couples TRBV6-1 to TRBJ2-2; D is unclear. Germline CDR1 is MNHNS and CDR2 is SASEGT. The CDR3 is 14 amino acids. V shed 1 base and J shed 13 bases, with 16 bases lying between them.

This clone was observed a few times. The sample has other DNA sequences that encode this CDR3 too. V is TRBV7-9 and J is TRBJ1-1, with 7 positions matching TRBD1. Germline lookup yields CDR1 SEHNR and CDR2 FQNEAQ (reference sequence). There are 14 residues in the CDR3. The V gene end was trimmed by 5 bases and the J gene end by 2 bases; junction bases not matched to a gene: 5. This CDR3 reads CASSPGTANTEAFF. The CDR3 DNA reads as TGTGCCAGCAGCCCAGGGACAGCCAACACTGAAGCTTTCTTT.

The V and J genes are TRBV19 and TRBJ2-5, with 8 nucleotides matching TRBD1. Germline CDR1 LNHDA, CDR2 SQIVND (reference sequence). V was pared by 5 bases and J by 3 bases, with 2 bases of the junction left unmatched. There are 13 residues in the CDR3. This chain's CDR3 is CASSLDREETQYF. The CDR3 coding sequence is TGTGCCAGTAGTCTGGACAGGGAAGAGACCCAGTACTTC.

The chain employs TRBV7-8 and TRBJ1-1, with 11 nucleotides matching TRBD1. The CDR3 is made up of 16 amino acids. The V gene's germline CDR1 is SGHVS and CDR2 FQNEAQ. The V segment lost 5 bases and the J segment 11 bases; nucleotides outside the gene matches: 16. The CDR3 nucleotides are TGTGCCAGCAGCCATAGTCGGCGGGACAGGGGGACTTCGGCTTTCTTT. It yields the protein CASSHSRRDRGTSAFF.

The chain has TRBV12-5 and TRBJ2-5, with D maybe TRBD1 (9 bases). The CDR3 contains 16 residues. Trimming removed 7 bases at V and 0 bases at J, with 18 bases between. Germline V gene sequence: CDR1 LGHNT, CDR2 FRNRAP. The CDR3: CASAGGGQGNQETQYF. The CDR3 coding sequence is TGTGCTAGTGCCGGGGGGGGACAGGGCAACCAAGAGACCCAGTACTTC. Complete variable domain (other parts from reference TRBV12-5 and TRBJ2-5): DARVTQTPRHKVTEMGQEVTMRCQPILGHNTVFWYRQTMMQGLELLAYFRNRAPLDDSGMPKDRFSAEMPDATLATLKIQPSEPRDSAVYFCASAGGGQGNQETQYFGPGTRLLVL.

This chain uses TRBV4-2 with TRBJ1-1; D unresolved. Germline V CDR1 and CDR2: LGHNA, YNFKEQ. Trimming took 0 bases from V and 4 from J, leaving 12 bases between them. CDR3 length: 15 residues. The CDR3 is CASSQDWERSTEAFF. CDR3 nucleotide sequence: TGTGCCAGCAGCCAAGACTGGGAGAGGAGCACTGAAGCTTTCTTT.

V gene TRBV29-1 combines with J gene TRBJ1-4; TRBD1 matches 7 bases. Germline values: CDR1 SQVTM, CDR2 ANQGSEA. V shed 6 bases and J 5 bases; nucleotides not matched to a gene: 6. The CDR3 is 13 residues long. CDR3 region: CSVRDSGNEKLFF. CDR3 DNA sequence: TGCAGCGTGCGGGACAGCGGGAATGAAAAACTGTTTTTT. Looking up the rest from reference TRBV29-1 and TRBJ1-4 gives the full variable domain: SAVISQKPSRDICQRGTSLTIQCQVDSQVTMMFWYRQQPGQSLTLIATANQGSEATYESGFVIDKFPISRPNLTFSTLTVSNMSPEDSSIYLCSVRDSGNEKLFFGSGTQLSVL.

The chain links TRBV6-6 to TRBJ1-2, with TRBD1 identical over 8 bases. This CDR3 comprises 11 residues. Germline CDR1 and CDR2: MNHNY and SVGAGI (reference sequence). V dropped 7 bases and J dropped 7; count of bases not matched to a gene: 2. DNA for the CDR3: TGTGCCAGCAAGACAGGGGCTGGCTACACCTTC. This codes for CASKTGAGYTF.

This clone was seen a handful of times. Other DNA sequences of this sample code for an identical CDR3. The rearrangement joins TRBV6-4 to TRBJ2-1, with 11 bases aligning to TRBD2. CDR3 size: 14 residues. Per germline, CDR1 MRHNA and CDR2 SNTAGT. V lost 4 bases, J lost 5 bases, and 1 base stayed unmatched. The CDR3 DNA follows: TGTGCCAGCAGTGGACTAGCGGGGAACAATGAGCAGTTCTTC. Translating gives CASSGLAGNNEQFF.

This clone appeared a single time. The chain joins TRBV19 to TRBJ2-1; 11 bases fit TRBD2. V gave up 5 bases and J gave up 4 bases; unmatched junction bases: 7. The CDR3 length is 16 residues. Germline V CDR1 and CDR2: LNHDA, SQIVND (reference sequence). The DNA for the CDR3 is TGTGCCAGTAGTGACGAACTAGCGGGGGATTACAATGAGCAGTTCTTC. This sequence encodes CASSDELAGDYNEQFF.

The V and J genes are TRBV27 and TRBJ1-5; a weak D match, TRBD1 (6 bases). CDR1 and CDR2 (germline): MNHEY, SMNVEV (reference sequence). V lost 4 bases and J lost 5, with 12 bases in between. This CDR3 contains 14 residues. CDR3 sequence reads: CASSSTGPYQPQHF. The DNA of the CDR3 is TGTGCCAGCAGTTCAACAGGGCCATATCAGCCCCAGCATTTT.

This clone was observed a single time. The chain uses TRBV11-3 and TRBJ2-4; D is unresolved. In germline, CDR1 is SGHNT, CDR2 YENEEA. The CDR3 length is 17 residues. Trimming took 1 base from V and 0 from J, leaving 13 bases between them. The CDR3 DNA follows: TGTGCCAGCAGCTTAGGATGGGCTGCAGGAGCCAAAAACATTCAGTACTTC. It codes for CASSLGWAAGAKNIQYF.

This chain connects TRBV29-1 to TRBJ1-2; maybe TRBD1 (5 bases). Trimming stripped 7 bases from V and 4 bases from J, with 13 bases between. The germline CDR1 and CDR2 sequences are SQVTM and ANQGSEA. This CDR3 spans 12 amino acids. The CDR3 reads CSAGGDLYGYTF. The CDR3 DNA reads TGCAGCGCTGGGGGGGACCTCTATGGCTACACCTTC. The full variable domain, rest sourced from reference TRBV29-1 and TRBJ1-2, is SAVISQKPSRDICQRGTSLTIQCQVDSQVTMMFWYRQQPGQSLTLIATANQGSEATYESGFVIDKFPISRPNLTFSTLTVSNMSPEDSSIYLCSAGGDLYGYTFGSGTRLTVV.

V is TRBV6-5 and J is TRBJ1-5, with 10 bases that match TRBD1. The germline gives CDR1 MNHEY, CDR2 SVGAGI. Trimming removed 6 bases from V and 7 bases from J; junction bases left unmatched: 9. The CDR3 sequence is 15 residues long. CDR3: CASSRDRGKGQPQHF. The CDR3 nucleotides are TGTGCCAGCAGCCGGGACAGGGGAAAAGGGCAGCCCCAGCATTTT.

This clone appeared a few times. This rearrangement joins TRBV4-2 to TRBJ2-5; D is perhaps TRBD1 (6 bases). This CDR3 has 14 amino acids. Between the trimmed V and J ends, which lost 5 bases and 5 bases, there was a span of 15 bases. Germline lookup yields CDR1 LGHNA and CDR2 YNFKEQ. The CDR3 DNA follows: TGTGCCAGCAGCTTTTCAGGGGCGAGGGAGACCCAGTACTTC. It codes for CASSFSGARETQYF.

As to this clone: Germline and junction disagree at one end, which may indicate a read error. The V call is TRBV7-9, the J call TRBJ1-5, with 10 bases matching TRBD1. This CDR3 has 16 amino acids. Germline loops: CDR1 SEHNR, CDR2 FQNEAQ (reference sequence). The CDR3 coding sequence is TGTTCCAGCAGCTTCGCCACGGACAGGGGGAATCAGCCCCAGCATTTT. Its translation is CSSSFATDRGNQPQHF.

This rearrangement joins TRBV27 to TRBJ2-7; D is perhaps TRBD1 (6 bases). Germline-derived CDR1 and CDR2 are MNHEY and SMNVEV (reference sequence). This CDR3 is built from 16 residues. V was shortened by 3 bases and J by 0 bases, with 15 bases between the two germline ends. CDR3 bases: TGTGCCAGCAGTTTTTCTGGGGGCTGGAGCTCCTACGAGCAGTACTTC. Amino acids: CASSFSGGWSSYEQYF.

The chain recombines TRBV18 with TRBJ1-2, with 9 positions matching TRBD1. Unmatched junction bases numbered 10, after V lost 4 bases and J lost 4 bases. From germline, CDR1 is KGHSH and CDR2 LQKENI. This CDR3 contains 16 residues. The CDR3 spells CASSRSTGGAAYGYTF. Written as DNA, the CDR3 is TGTGCCAGCTCACGAAGTACAGGGGGCGCTGCCTATGGCTACACCTTC.

The chain carries TRBV30 and TRBJ2-1; the match to TRBD2 covers 9 bases. This CDR3 comprises 16 residues. Germline CDR1 and CDR2: GTSNPN and SVGIG (reference sequence). Trimming at V came to 0 bases and at J to 8 bases, leaving 11 bases not matched to a gene. CDR3 sequence reads: CAWSVFLRGGRDEQFF. The CDR3 coding sequence is TGTGCCTGGAGTGTTTTTCTGCGGGGGGGCCGGGATGAGCAGTTCTTC.

About this clone: Additional DNA sequences in this sample encode the identical CDR3. The J gene is TRBJ2-3, the V gene TRBV4-2, with D tentatively TRBD1 (6 bases). Germline V lookup: CDR1 LGHNA, CDR2 YNFKEQ. Trimming took off 3 bases at V and 1 base at J, with 20 bases between the two ends. The CDR3 is 18 residues long. CDR3 loop: CASSQGLGARGGTDTQYF. The CDR3, as DNA: TGTGCCAGCAGCCAGGGTCTTGGAGCCAGGGGCGGCACAGATACGCAGTATTTT.

The chain links TRBV2 to TRBJ1-5, with 8 bases matching TRBD1. Losses at the gene ends were 7 bases for V and 6 bases for J; bases not matched to a gene: 5. The germline gives CDR1 SNHLY, CDR2 FYNNEI. This CDR3 contains 13 residues. The CDR3: CASKTGEAQPQHF. The CDR3 coding sequence is TGTGCCAGCAAGACAGGGGAGGCTCAGCCCCAGCATTTT.

The chain joins TRBV6-5 to TRBJ1-1, with 8 bases aligning to TRBD1. V was pared by 5 bases and J by 2 bases, with 4 bases of the junction left unmatched. The CDR3 loop spans 14 amino acids. Germline assignment: CDR1 MNHEY and CDR2 SVGAGI. CDR3 DNA sequence: TGTGCCAGCAGTCGAGACAGGGGTAACACTGAAGCTTTCTTT. Its protein product is CASSRDRGNTEAFF.

This clone has just a few counts. This chain joins TRBV6-6 and TRBJ2-1, with TRBD2 as a possible D gene (6 bases). The CDR3 extends over 13 amino acids. Germline CDR1 and CDR2: MNHNY and SVGAGI (reference sequence). Trimming took off 0 bases at V and 8 bases at J, with 8 bases between the two ends. This chain's CDR3 is CASSYSGSYEQFF. The DNA for the CDR3 is TGTGCCAGCAGTTACTCCGGGAGTTATGAGCAGTTCTTC.

The count of this clone is one. The rearrangement links TRBV2 to TRBJ1-1; 9 bases fit TRBD1. J lost 4 bases, V lost 6 bases, and 6 bases had no gene match. This CDR3 comprises 14 residues. CDR1 and CDR2 (germline): SNHLY, FYNNEI. The CDR3 sequence is CASSRQGGGTEAFF. The CDR3, as DNA: TGTGCCAGCAGCCGACAGGGGGGTGGCACTGAAGCTTTCTTT.

This rearrangement joins TRBV2 to TRBJ2-1; 8 bases line up with TRBD2. Germline CDR1 is SNHLY and CDR2 is FYNNEI. The CDR3 has 13 amino acids. V was clipped by 5 bases and J by 4 bases; unmatched bases: 1. The CDR3, as DNA: TGTGCCAGCAGTTTAGCGGGGTACAATGAGCAGTTCTTC. Translating gives CASSLAGYNEQFF.